This passage covers 19 T cell receptor beta chains from one sample sequenced in a study of Ad26.COV2.S vaccination and SARS-CoV-2 variants. TCRdb keeps only in-frame clones here, not all; method: immunoSEQ multiplex PCR. The sample holds about half a million clones; roughly 87% are singletons and the top ten take around 1.8%. The treatment was: about 20 received Ad26.COV2.S at low or high dose, single or two shots; several received placebo; per-sample allocation not given. The investigators took samples on day 63 after the first vaccine or placebo injection. Sequenced material: peripheral blood, taken in a trial of Ad26.COV2.S vaccine versus placebo. These receptors were obtained from a person aged 18-60 years who received the Ad26.COV2.S COVID-19 vaccine or a placebo.

Only a few counts were recorded for this clone. Here the CDR3 reads CASLEGGDNSPLHF. The CDR3 coding sequence is TGTGCCAGCCTCGAGGGAGGAGATAATTCACCCCTCCACTTT. The chain is built from TRBV28 and TRBJ1-6; D gene unclear. With 8 bases removed from V and 5 bases from J, the gap between germline ends came to 13 bases. The CDR3 sequence is 14 residues long. Germline loops: CDR1 MDHEN, CDR2 SYDVKM.

This sequence joins TRBV5-1 and TRBJ1-2; D not certain. V lost 1 base to trimming and J lost 6 bases, with 16 bases between them. This CDR3 comprises 15 residues. The germline V gene has CDR1 SGHRS and CDR2 YFSETQ. The CDR3 spells CASSLSALATDGYTF. Written as DNA, the CDR3 is TGCGCCAGCAGCTTGAGCGCTTTGGCAACGGATGGCTACACCTTC. Full variable domain (missing parts from reference TRBV5-1 and TRBJ1-2): KAGVTQTPRYLIKTRGQQVTLSCSPISGHRSVSWYQQTPGQGLQFLFEYFSETQRNKGNFPGRFSGRQFSNSRSEMNVSTLELGDSALYLCASSLSALATDGYTFGSGTRLTVV.

V is TRBV7-8 and J is TRBJ2-1, with a possible D match to TRBD2 (6 bases). CDR1 and CDR2 from the germline V gene are SGHVS and FQNEAQ. Trimming cost V 7 bases and J 3 bases, with 13 bases left between them. CDR3 length: 14 amino acids. CDR3 amino acids: CASTRGGLYNEQFF. As DNA, the CDR3 is TGTGCCAGCACCCGGGGAGGTCTCTACAATGAGCAGTTCTTC.

This rearrangement joins TRBV11-2 to TRBJ2-7; 7 nucleotides line up with TRBD1. With V trimmed by 1 base and J by 3 bases, 3 bases remained unmatched. This CDR3 contains 14 residues. Germline loops: CDR1 SGHAT, CDR2 FQNNGV. This chain's CDR3 is CASSLVRTGYEQYF. For the CDR3, the DNA is TGTGCCAGCAGCTTAGTACGGACAGGCTACGAGCAGTACTTC.

V usage is TRBV12-3 or TRBV12-4 and J usage is TRBJ2-5; TRBD1 matches 10 bases. The CDR3 sequence is 12 residues long. Trimming cost V 4 bases and J 13 bases; bases outside gene matches: 6. In DNA form, the CDR3 reads TGTGCCAGCAGTTCGAGACAGGGGGCTAGGTACTTC. Translated, it gives CASSSRQGARYF.

On this clone: The sample carries other DNA sequences with the same CDR3. V and J are TRBV7-9 and TRBJ2-5; no reliable D call. This CDR3 has 13 residues. Germline V CDR1 and CDR2: SEHNR, FQNEAQ (reference sequence). V was shortened by 1 base and J by 2 bases, with 5 bases between the two germline ends. CDR3 in DNA: TGTGCCAGCAGCTTAGGGCCGCAAGAGACCCAGTACTTC. Its translation: CASSLGPQETQYF. The whole variable domain, filled in from reference TRBV7-9 and TRBJ2-5, reads DTGVSQNPRHKITKRGQNVTFRCDPISEHNRLYWYRQTLGQGPEFLTYFQNEAQLEKSRLLSDRFSAERPKGSFSTLEIQRTEQGDSAMYLCASSLGPQETQYFGPGTRLLVL.

This clone was seen a handful of times. CDR3 sequence: CASSVTLSGNQPQHF. The CDR3 DNA sequence: TGTGCCAGTAGCGTAACCCTCAGCGGCAATCAGCCCCAGCATTTT. The genes are TRBV19 and TRBJ1-5, with D unclear. Trimming took 6 bases from V and 2 from J, leaving 14 bases between them. The CDR3 loop spans 15 amino acids. In germline, CDR1 is LNHDA, CDR2 SQIVND (reference sequence).

The CDR3 bases are TGTGCCAGCTCACCACGACAACACTACGAGCAGTACTTC. It translates to CASSPRQHYEQYF. This rearrangement joins TRBV18 to TRBJ2-7, with D hard to call. Between the trimmed V and J ends, which lost 1 base and 3 bases, there was a span of 7 bases. Germline loops: CDR1 KGHSH, CDR2 LQKENI. There are 13 residues in the CDR3.

The V gene is TRBV19, the J gene TRBJ1-5; D call uncertain. The germline CDR1 and CDR2 sequences are LNHDA and SQIVND (reference sequence). Trimming shortened V by 3 bases and J by 0 bases, and 9 bases separated the two germline ends. The CDR3 has 15 amino acids. The CDR3 coding sequence is TGTGCCAGTAGTATTTATGGGCTTAGCAATCAGCCCCAGCATTTT. Amino acids: CASSIYGLSNQPQHF.

To note about this clone: Because the CDR3's place on the DNA is in doubt, the DNA is left out and the CDR3 is given as listed by TCRdb. The chain has TRBV7-2 and TRBJ2-3; the table's D call, TRBD2, was not checked against the DNA. The CDR3 length is 13 residues, termini included. Germline V gene data show CDR1 as SGHTA and CDR2 as FQGNSA. CDR3 region: CASSLVGGGAEYF.

This chain joins TRBV3-1 (or the pseudogene TRBV3-2) and TRBJ2-1; 8 bases map to TRBD2. CDR1 and CDR2 from the germline V gene are LGHDT and YNNKEL (reference sequence). The V gene end was trimmed by 4 bases and the J gene end by 0 bases; junction bases not matched to a gene: 5. CDR3 length: 16 residues. The CDR3 DNA reads as TGTGCCAGCAGCCCAACCGGGACTAGCTCCTACAATGAGCAGTTCTTC. Translation: CASSPTGTSSYNEQFF.

The genes are TRBV5-1 and TRBJ2-6, with D unclear. Germline V gives CDR1 SGHRS, CDR2 YFSETQ. V lost 0 bases, J lost 0 bases, and 7 bases lay in between. The length of the CDR3 is 16 residues. CDR3 amino acids: CASSLGVFSGANVLTF. In nucleotides, the CDR3 is TGCGCCAGCAGCTTGGGGGTGTTCTCTGGGGCCAACGTCCTGACTTTC.

This clone was observed once. The chain uses TRBV7-8 and TRBJ2-7; D is possibly TRBD1 (5 bases). In germline, CDR1 is SGHVS, CDR2 FQNEAQ. The V end lost 1 base, the J end lost 4 bases, and 20 bases lay between the germline ends. This CDR3 is 17 amino acids long. The CDR3 sequence is CASSLVFVVGQRYEQYF. In nucleotides, the CDR3 is TGTGCCAGCAGCTTAGTATTTGTCGTAGGACAAAGATACGAGCAGTACTTC.

J is TRBJ1-1 and V is TRBV5-1; the D is unclear. The V gene lost 2 bases and the J gene lost 1 base, with 6 bases spanning the gap. The CDR3 extends over 13 amino acids. Germline V CDR1 and CDR2: SGHRS, YFSETQ. The CDR3 loop is CASSFDGNTEAFF. DNA of the CDR3: TGCGCCAGCAGCTTTGACGGGAACACTGAAGCTTTCTTT.

The chain carries TRBV19 and TRBJ2-3, with 7 bases that match TRBD1. The CDR3 runs 16 residues. Germline lookup yields CDR1 LNHDA and CDR2 SQIVND (reference sequence). J was trimmed by 5 bases and V by 3 bases; bases with no gene match: 11. CDR3 DNA: TGTGCCAGTAGTATGAGGGGGCTTCAGTTCGGAGATACGCAGTATTTT. This codes for CASSMRGLQFGDTQYF.

The chain is built from TRBV10-3 and TRBJ1-2, with TRBD1 as a possible D gene (5 bases). The length of the CDR3 is 14 residues. Germline-derived CDR1 and CDR2 are ENHRY and SYGVKD. V lost 1 base, J lost 5 bases, and 11 bases lay in between. Here the CDR3 reads CAISEFDSTYGYTF. In DNA form, the CDR3 reads TGTGCCATCAGTGAGTTTGACAGTACTTATGGCTACACCTTC.

The chain recombines TRBV18 with TRBJ1-2; 7 bases match TRBD1. The germline gives CDR1 KGHSH, CDR2 LQKENI. V gave up 3 bases and J gave up 1 base; unmatched junction bases: 17. CDR3 size: 19 residues. The CDR3 coding sequence is TGTGCCAGCTCACCCAGGGGGTCTATACCGGGACCGGTTAACTATGGCTACACCTTC. This sequence encodes CASSPRGSIPGPVNYGYTF.

This chain links TRBV11-2 with TRBJ2-7; TRBD1 aligns across 9 bases. Germline trimming cut 5 bases from V and 5 bases from J; bases unmatched to any gene: 10. The V gene's germline CDR1 is SGHAT and CDR2 FQNNGV. This CDR3 spans 15 amino acids. CDR3 DNA: TGTGCCAGCAGCGGGGCCGGGACAGGGATCAACGAGCAGTACTTC. Protein sequence: CASSGAGTGINEQYF.

V and J are TRBV9 and TRBJ2-7, with D tentatively TRBD1 (6 bases). CDR1 SGDLS and CDR2 YYNGEE come from the germline V gene. The CDR3 length is 14 residues. V was trimmed by 4 bases and J by 2 bases, leaving 13 bases between them. Here the CDR3 DNA reads TGTGCCAGCAGCTCACCGACAGGAACCTACGAGCAGTACTTC. Its translation: CASSSPTGTYEQYF.